This T cell receptor (beta chain) stems from a study of T cell responses to AZD1222 COVID-19 vaccine. Study background: Samples with a second dose at about 4 or about 12 weeks were pooled together. Findings of the study overall: It was only after the peak T cell response that any repertoires were sampled.

Trimming removed 4 bases from V and 1 base from J, with 17 bases in between. The CDR3 sequence is 16 residues long. Germline CDR1 SGDLS, CDR2 YYNGEE. Comments on this clone: Antigen: not known.

TCRdb's table, derived via immunoSEQ multiplex PCR, lists solely in-frame clones and lacks some. The sample holds roughly 150,000 clones; around 88% are singletons and the top ten take nearly 3.5%. This chain links TRBV9 with TRBJ1-1, with D unclear. Specimen: peripheral blood, collected on day 0 of AZD1222 vaccination. The receptor comes from an adult in good health. CDR3 residues: CASSSSLLRGNTEAFF. The CDR3 DNA reads as TGTGCCAGCAGCAGTTCCCTCCTTCGGGGGAACACTGAAGCTTTCTTT.